Reported below is one T cell receptor (beta chain). The antigen is undetermined. Mismatch with germline at one junction end may stem from a read error. The data originate from a study of shared clonotypes between healthy human individuals. Study results and limitations: Donor clonotype sharing was expected to depend on sequencing depth.

Original handling: ImmunoSEQ yielded junction-only sequences lacking quality scores, so filtering differed. Using immunoSEQ multiplex PCR, the repertoire was profiled, and TCRdb retains in-frame clones only, with some absent. V and J calls and clone size are given by that table; D and trimming were obtained from the DNA. The profile shows 650,000 to 800,000 clones, around 70% of them singletons. Germline loops: CDR1 LNHDA, CDR2 SQIVND (reference sequence). This CDR3 has 15 amino acids. Specimen: memory CD4+ T cells sorted from blood. The subset denotes: CD45RA-negative fraction. This chain connects TRBV19 to TRBJ2-5; D unresolved. The sequence derives from a woman younger than 45 in good health. CDR3 nucleotide sequence: TGTGCCAGTGGTATCAGGTGGGCCCCTCAAGAGACCCAGTACTTC. Translated, it gives CASGIRWAPQETQYF.